Included here is one T cell receptor (beta chain) sequence, with context. The sample is drawn from a study of blood T cells in healthy people across ages. CDR3 size: 13 residues. Germline V gene lookup returns CDR1 ENHRY and CDR2 SYGVKD. V shed 9 bases and J shed 5 bases, with 16 bases lying between them. The use of a sample-barcoded 5' primer and a J-beta primer mix characterized a second PCR of about 7 to 12 cycles. TCRdb fed the 5' RACE reads into MiXCR, producing one record per CDR3 protein. The sample carries roughly 1.7 million distinct CDR3 sequences, about 32% recorded once. Sample: blood. This TCR was recovered from a woman aged 30 to 39 in good health. The chain is built from TRBV10-3 and TRBJ2-5; a possible D gene is TRBD1 (6 bases). The CDR3 DNA follows: TGTGCCATGGGAAGACAGGCAGGCGAGACCCAGTACTTC. Amino acid sequence: CAMGRQAGETQYF.